This T cell receptor beta chain derives from a study of T cells in Graves' hyperthyroidism and ophthalmopathy. This clonotype came up many times. Its antigen is still unknown. CDR1 is SGHTA, CDR2 FQGNSA, per germline. V dropped 2 bases and J dropped 3; count of bases not matched to a gene: 4. CDR3 length: 14 residues. Study findings and constraints: Ophthalmopathy and stable hyperthyroidism were separated by a 13 V-J model. Most clonotypes expanded in thyroid above 0.001 were likewise present in blood.

Hyperthyroidism was newly diagnosed in patients aged 18 to 65 (duration under 2 months). PBMCs were obtained from about 9.9 ml fresh peripheral blood. Amplification of TCR beta CDR3 regions was performed using RNA transcripts as template. During a first-round RT-PCR of the TCR CDR3, the HTBI primer set was used. TCRdb analysed the multiplex PCR reads with MiXCR anew, one entry per CDR3 protein. Counted here are some 600,000 distinct CDR3 sequences, over 11% occurring once; the ten biggest clones make up 4.5% to 6%. The sequence was obtained from a woman between 25 and 40 years old with Graves' hyperthyroidism that later progressed to Graves' ophthalmopathy. The sample was blood. This rearrangement joins TRBV7-2 to TRBJ2-7; 7 nucleotides align to TRBD1. The CDR3 coding sequence is TGTGCCAGCAGCTTACCCGGGACAGACTACGAGCAGTACTTC. Protein sequence: CASSLPGTDYEQYF.